The 14 T cell receptor beta chains given below trace back to one sample, sequenced in a study of blood T cells in healthy people across ages. Using a J-beta primer mix together with a sample-barcoded 5' primer, a second PCR was run for 7 to 11 cycles. TCRdb redid the calling of the 5' RACE reads with MiXCR, one entry per CDR3 protein. Of approximately 1.5 million distinct CDR3 sequences listed, 34% are singletons. Material: blood. These receptors all stem from a woman aged 25 to 39 in good health.

The chain has TRBV5-1 and TRBJ2-7; 9 nucleotides match TRBD2. V gave up 0 bases and J gave up 2 bases; unmatched junction bases: 15. Germline loops: CDR1 SGHRS, CDR2 YFSETQ. The CDR3 runs 19 residues. This CDR3 is CASSLDRGTSTSKTYEQYF. DNA for the CDR3: TGCGCCAGCAGCTTGGACCGCGGGACTAGCACCTCGAAGACCTACGAGCAGTACTTC.

V gene TRBV7-9 combines with J gene TRBJ2-5; 7 nucleotides match TRBD2. Unmatched junction bases numbered 14, after V lost 2 bases and J lost 2 bases. The CDR3 runs 18 residues. Germline lookup yields CDR1 SEHNR and CDR2 FQNEAQ (reference sequence). The CDR3 here is CASSLRENREVGQETQYF. CDR3 bases: TGTGCCAGCAGCTTAAGGGAAAACCGGGAGGTTGGGCAAGAGACCCAGTACTTC.

V and J are TRBV6-2 or TRBV6-3 and TRBJ1-2; 12 bases are shared with TRBD1. The V gene end was trimmed by 5 bases and the J gene end by 11 bases; junction bases not matched to a gene: 6. The CDR3 spans 13 residues. Germline CDR1 MNHEY, CDR2 SVGEGT. CDR3 region: CASSLPGQGAYTF. In nucleotides, the CDR3 is TGTGCCAGCAGTCTACCGGGACAGGGGGCTTACACCTTC.

This clonotype has more than one count but fewer than ten. The chain couples TRBV7-2 to TRBJ2-1; 9 bases line up with TRBD1. The CDR3 consists of 14 residues. V lost 9 bases to trimming and J lost 4 bases; unmatched junction nucleotides: 7. Germline V gene lookup returns CDR1 SGHTA and CDR2 FQGNSA. CDR3 DNA: TGTGCCAGTATTACGGGACAGGGATACAATGAGCAGTTCTTC. Protein sequence: CASITGQGYNEQFF.

The V gene is TRBV3-1, the J gene TRBJ2-5; the D gene is possibly TRBD2 (5 bases). This CDR3 comprises 16 residues. The germline gives CDR1 LGHDT, CDR2 YNNKEL (reference sequence). V lost 3 bases to trimming and J lost 5 bases, with 19 bases between them. CDR3 in amino acids: CASSQEVGPVGETQYF. The CDR3 DNA reads TGTGCCAGCAGCCAGGAGGTCGGTCCGGTGGGGGAGACCCAGTACTTC.

This clonotype has only a few counts. V is TRBV7-3 and J is TRBJ1-4; TRBD1 might be the D (6 bases). The CDR3 has 16 amino acids. Deletions cut 7 bases from V and 0 bases from J, with 15 bases between. Germline V CDR1 and CDR2: SGHTA, FQGTGA. The CDR3 DNA is TGTGCCAGCACCCTCCGGGACATTGCAACTAATGAAAAACTGTTTTTT. It is translated as CASTLRDIATNEKLFF.

The chain recombines TRBV27 with TRBJ2-1; TRBD2 aligns across 11 bases. This CDR3 has 14 residues. Trimming cost V 8 bases and J 7 bases; bases outside gene matches: 7. Germline V gene lookup returns CDR1 MNHEY and CDR2 SMNVEV (reference sequence). The CDR3 loop is CASGISGRGNEQFF. The CDR3 DNA is TGTGCCAGCGGTATTAGCGGGAGGGGTAATGAGCAGTTCTTC.

This clonotype was recorded at least ten times. The germline gene is not matched at one end of the junction; a read error may be the cause. The chain joins TRBV4-1 to TRBJ2-7; TRBD2 is a possible D gene (6 bases). The CDR3 runs 16 residues. Per germline, CDR1 MGHRA and CDR2 YSYEKL. CDR3: CASSRDGGVRSNEQYF. Here the CDR3 DNA reads TGCGCCAGCAGCCGCGACGGAGGGGTTCGCTCCAACGAGCAGTACTTC.

The chain combines TRBV20-1 with TRBJ2-3; TRBD2 matches at 12 bases. Looked up from germline, CDR1 is DFQATT and CDR2 is SNEGSKA (reference sequence). Germline trimming cut 2 bases from V and 5 bases from J; bases unmatched to any gene: 8. The CDR3 covers 16 residues. The CDR3 bases are TGCAGTGCTAGACCGGCTAGCGGGAGGGGTGAAGATACGCAGTATTTT. This encodes CSARPASGRGEDTQYF.

The chain carries TRBV20-1 and TRBJ2-3; TRBD2 aligns across 10 bases. This CDR3 is built from 14 residues. The junction had 5 bases not matched to a gene; V was cut back by 6 bases and J by 2 bases. In germline, CDR1 is DFQATT, CDR2 SNEGSKA (reference sequence). The CDR3 bases are TGCAGTGCGGCTAGCGGGGGAAACACAGATACGCAGTATTTT. Its translation: CSAASGGNTDTQYF.

V and J are TRBV3-1 and TRBJ2-1; weak D call: TRBD2 (6 bases). V was pared by 1 base and J by 5 bases, with 12 bases between. CDR3 length: 15 residues. CDR1 and CDR2 from the germline V gene are LGHDT and YNNKEL (reference sequence). DNA of the CDR3: TGTGCCAGCAGCCAAGTCGGTGGGACTGACAATGAGCAGTTCTTC. Translated: CASSQVGGTDNEQFF.

The chain joins TRBV4-1 to TRBJ1-1, with D possibly being TRBD1 (6 bases). From germline, CDR1 is MGHRA and CDR2 YSYEKL. Trimming removed 6 bases at V and 2 bases at J, with 19 bases between. The CDR3 runs to 16 residues. CDR3 region: CASRKGGPGLNTEAFF. CDR3 DNA sequence: TGCGCCAGCAGAAAAGGGGGGCCGGGCCTAAACACTGAAGCTTTCTTT.

J is TRBJ2-2 and V is TRBV20-1; the D gene is possibly TRBD2 (6 bases). Germline loops: CDR1 DFQATT, CDR2 SNEGSKA (reference sequence). CDR3 size: 15 residues. The V end lost 0 bases, the J end lost 7 bases, and 15 bases lay between the germline ends. The CDR3 is CSARDPAGLDGELFF. CDR3 bases: TGCAGTGCTAGAGATCCAGCGGGTTTGGACGGGGAGCTGTTTTTT.

This clonotype was found a few times. The chain couples TRBV25-1 to TRBJ2-7, with TRBD2 identical over 7 bases. V lost 3 bases to trimming and J lost 4 bases; unmatched junction nucleotides: 6. Looked up from germline, CDR1 is MGHDK and CDR2 is SYGVNS. This CDR3 is 14 amino acids long. The CDR3 nucleotides are TGTGCCAGCAGTGATCGGGGGACTAAATACGAGCAGTACTTC. As protein: CASSDRGTKYEQYF.